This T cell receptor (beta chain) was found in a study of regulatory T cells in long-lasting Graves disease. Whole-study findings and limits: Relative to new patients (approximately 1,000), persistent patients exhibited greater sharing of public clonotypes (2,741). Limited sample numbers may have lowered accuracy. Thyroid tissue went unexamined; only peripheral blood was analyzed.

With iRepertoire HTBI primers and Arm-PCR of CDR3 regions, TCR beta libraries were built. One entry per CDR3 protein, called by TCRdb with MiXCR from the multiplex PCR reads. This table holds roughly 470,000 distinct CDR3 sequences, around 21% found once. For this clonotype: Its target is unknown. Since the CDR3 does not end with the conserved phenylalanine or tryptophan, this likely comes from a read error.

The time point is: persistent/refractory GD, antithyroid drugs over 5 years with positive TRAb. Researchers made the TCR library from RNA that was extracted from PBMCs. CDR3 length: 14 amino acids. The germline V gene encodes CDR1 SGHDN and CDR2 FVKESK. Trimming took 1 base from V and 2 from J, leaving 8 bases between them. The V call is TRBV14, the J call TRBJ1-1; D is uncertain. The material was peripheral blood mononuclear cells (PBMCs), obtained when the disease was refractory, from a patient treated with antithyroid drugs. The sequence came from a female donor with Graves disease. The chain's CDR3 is CASSQANGNTEAFL. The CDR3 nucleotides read TGTGCCAGCAGCCAAGCCAATGGCAACACTGAAGCTTTCCTT.